Listed below are T cell receptor beta chains from one sample, sequenced in a study of blood T cell repertoires in COVID-19. The data were produced by immunoSEQ multiplex PCR, yet TCRdb's version contains in-frame clones alone and is incomplete. The top ten hold around 3.2% of the sample, which has fewer than 130,000 clones, 88% seen once. Sequences were obtained from peripheral blood. These receptors all stem from a woman aged 45-60 years with acute or convalescent COVID-19. CDR3s include the opening cysteine and the closing phenylalanine or tryptophan. A D gene is named only where the DNA matches it firmly. Size tells how often a clone was seen (once, few, many) or the class of an expanded clone, and some rows leave it out.

V,J,D,size,DNA,CDR3
TRBV19,TRBJ1-1,NA,NA,TGTGCCAGTACCACCCGTCTATACACTGAAGCTTTCTTT,CASTTRLYTEAFF
TRBV6-6,TRBJ2-2,TRBD2,NA,TGTGCCAGCAGTCCGGCTAGCGGATACCTAGCGAACACCGGGGAGCTGTTTTTT,CASSPASGYLANTGELFF
TRBV11-3,TRBJ2-2,NA,NA,TGTGCCAGCAGCTTAGAGGGCTCCTACCCCACCGGGGAGCTGTTTTTT,CASSLEGSYPTGELFF
TRBV28,TRBJ1-6,NA,NA,TGTGCCAGTGGACAGTTTAATTCACCCCTCCACTTT,CASGQFNSPLHF
TRBV24-1,TRBJ2-5,TRBD2,once,TGTGCCACCAGTGGCATAGCGGGAGGTTCTAGAGAGACCCAGTACTTC,CATSGIAGGSRETQYF
TRBV11-2,TRBJ2-1,NA,NA,TGTGCCAGCAGCTTAGTGGGGCCTCATCTGTTCTTC,CASSLVGPHLFF
TRBV11-1,TRBJ2-3,NA,once,TGTGCCAGCAGCTTTGACACCCCAGATACGCAGTATTTT,CASSFDTPDTQYF
TRBV6-5,TRBJ2-1,NA,few,TGTGCCAGCCAAAGAGGGGGAGTGGGGAATGAGCAGTTCTTC,CASQRGGVGNEQFF
TRBV6-4,TRBJ2-1,NA,NA,TGTGCCAGCAGTCTTCAAACAGGGAGTGAGCAGTTCTTC,CASSLQTGSEQFF
TRBV20-1,TRBJ1-5,NA,NA,TGCAGTGCTAGTGCAATAGGGAGCAGGTCCAATCAGCCCCAGCATTTT,CSASAIGSRSNQPQHF
TRBV7-2,TRBJ2-7,TRBD1,NA,TGTGCCAGCAGCGGAGGACAGGGGAGGAACGAGCAGTACTTC,CASSGGQGRNEQYF
TRBV10-3,TRBJ2-7,TRBD2,NA,TGTGCCATCAGTCAGTCTAGCGGGGCCTCCTACGAGCAGTACTTC,CAISQSSGASYEQYF
TRBV28,TRBJ2-3,NA,NA,TGTGCCAGCAGTCCTCCGGGACAAGGCACAGATACGCAGTATTTT,CASSPPGQGTDTQYF
TRBV18,TRBJ1-2,TRBD1,NA,TGTGCCAGCTCACCACAGGGGGCCGATGGCTACACCTTC,CASSPQGADGYTF
TRBV5-1,TRBJ2-2,TRBD2,NA,TGCGCCAGCAAGACTAGCGGAGGGGACACCGGGGAGCTGTTTTTT,CASKTSGGDTGELFF
TRBV5-1,TRBJ2-7,NA,NA,TGCGCCAGCAACCCCAGTCGGGGAGGCTACGAGCAGTACTTC,CASNPSRGGYEQYF
TRBV2,TRBJ1-1,NA,few,TGTGCCAGCAGTGAAGCCGTAACAGGTTTCGTCTTT,CASSEAVTGFVF
TRBV7-2,TRBJ2-5,TRBD2,NA,TGTGCCAGCAGCTTAGCTGCTAGCGGATACAGCTTGCAAGAGACCCAGTACTTC,CASSLAASGYSLQETQYF
TRBV15,TRBJ2-7,NA,NA,TGTGCTACCACCGGGAACCCGGGGGCCTACGAGCAGTACTTC,CATTGNPGAYEQYF
TRBV24-1,TRBJ2-3,NA,NA,TGTGCCACCAGTGAGACAGAGACTAGCACAGATACGCAGTATTTT,CATSETETSTDTQYF
TRBV10-3,TRBJ1-2,TRBD1,NA,TGTGCCATCAGCGGGGACAGGGGCGTCGAGGGCTACACCTTC,CAISGDRGVEGYTF
TRBV24-1,TRBJ2-3,TRBD2,many,TGTGCCACCAGTGATCCGGGGACTAGCGGGAGGACGCAGTATTTT,CATSDPGTSGRTQYF
TRBV19,TRBJ2-7,TRBD2,NA,TGTGCCAGTAGGAGCGGGAGCTCCTACGAGCAGTACTTC,CASRSGSSYEQYF
TRBV9,TRBJ2-5,NA,NA,TGTGCCAGCAGCCCCTCAGGGGGTATAGTAGCGGGGGACAGGGGTGACCAGTACTTC,CASSPSGGIVAGDRGDQYF
TRBV18,TRBJ2-7,TRBD2,NA,TGTGCCAGCTCACGGGACTATCTGGGAGAGCAGTACTTC,CASSRDYLGEQYF
TRBV5-1,TRBJ2-7,NA,NA,TGCGCCAGCAGCTTGGCCCGGGCAGGGTTTGGCGAGCAGTACTTC,CASSLARAGFGEQYF
TRBV5-1,TRBJ2-1,TRBD2,NA,TGCGCCAGCAGCTTGTCTCCCGGGACTAGCTCTTATGAGCAGTTCTTC,CASSLSPGTSSYEQFF
TRBV7-6,TRBJ1-4,NA,NA,TGTGCCAGCAGCTCCCAATCGTTGAGGGTCGGCGAAAAACTGTTTTTT,CASSSQSLRVGEKLFF
TRBV29-1,TRBJ2-5,TRBD2,once,TGCAGCGTTGAAATGCGACTAGCGGGACGGGAGACCCAGTACTTC,CSVEMRLAGRETQYF
TRBV28,TRBJ2-7,TRBD1,NA,TGTGCCAGCAGCCCCGGACAGGGGGCGCATTTTAGCGAGCAGTACTTC,CASSPGQGAHFSEQYF
TRBV18,TRBJ2-1,TRBD2,NA,TGTGCCAGCTCACCCCAGAGGGCTAGCGGGAGGTTAGCCCCTAATGAGCAGTTCTTC,CASSPQRASGRLAPNEQFF
TRBV6-1,TRBJ2-3,NA,NA,TGTGCCAGCAGTGTGGCAGGATCTTCTAGCACAGATACGCAGTATTTT,CASSVAGSSSTDTQYF
TRBV27,TRBJ2-1,NA,NA,TGTGCCAGCAGTTTAAGAGATGAGCAGTTCTTC,CASSLRDEQFF
TRBV7-9,TRBJ2-7,NA,NA,TGTGCCAGCAGCTTATTTGGTGATGGCCAGCGGGCCGCCTACGAGCAGTACTTC,CASSLFGDGQRAAYEQYF
TRBV7-9,TRBJ1-1,TRBD1,NA,TGTGCCAGCAGGGGGAAGGACAGGCTGAACACTGAAGCTTTCTTT,CASRGKDRLNTEAFF
TRBV10-1,TRBJ2-1,TRBD1,once,TGCGCCAGCAGTACCGGGACAGGCTCCTACAATGAGCAGTTCTTC,CASSTGTGSYNEQFF
TRBV7-5,TRBJ1-1,NA,once,TGTGTCAGAAGCTTGAAGGGGGTTGACACTGAAGCTTTCTTT,CVRSLKGVDTEAFF